The 2 T cell receptor beta chains given below trace back to one sample, sequenced in a study of cytomegalovirus exposure and HLA in healthy donors. PCR employed 60 Vbeta and 13 Jbeta primers. Profiled with immunoSEQ multiplex PCR; TCRdb holds only in-frame clones, not every one. This sample has roughly 99,000 clones, with under 80% found just once. The specimen was PBMCs. These TCRs come from a woman aged 40 to 50 in good health and CMV-seropositive.

The chain recombines TRBV4-1 with TRBJ2-7; 10 positions agree with TRBD2. The J segment lost 2 bases and the V segment lost 3 bases, leaving 7 bases of the junction unmatched. The CDR3 loop spans 16 amino acids. The germline V gene has CDR1 MGHRA and CDR2 YSYEKL. In DNA form, the CDR3 reads TGCGCCAGCAGCCAGACTACTAGCGGGGCAGCCTACGAGCAGTACTTC. Translating gives CASSQTTSGAAYEQYF.

This clone came up a few times. The rearrangement joins TRBV4-2 to TRBJ1-2; D is unclear. Germline loops: CDR1 LGHNA, CDR2 YNFKEQ. Between the trimmed V and J ends, which lost 5 bases and 3 bases, there was a span of 4 bases. The CDR3 is 11 amino acids. DNA of the CDR3: TGTGCCAGCAGCGGCTACTATGGCTACACCTTC. Encoded protein: CASSGYYGYTF.